This T cell receptor beta chain stems from a study of T cell responses to AZD1222 COVID-19 vaccine. The table lists this clone with a count of one. Its cognate antigen is unknown. Libraries were prepared by immunoSEQ multiplex PCR; TCRdb keeps only in-frame clonotypes and omits some of them. The sample yields roughly 93,000 clones, around nine tenths seen once. The ends were cut back, 4 bases at V and 4 bases at J, with 25 bases in the middle. Germline-derived CDR1 and CDR2 are SEHNR and FQNEAQ (reference sequence). The CDR3 covers 18 residues. General study points: Epitopes outside B.1.351 and B.1.1.7 mutated regions reportedly drew nearly half of spike TCRs. Donors were largely white British and mainly female; clonal diversity was possibly underestimated. There were repertoire samples only from the period after the peak T cell response.

Sequenced material: peripheral blood, taken 28 days after the second AZD1222 dose. The genes are TRBV7-9 and TRBJ1-1, with D perhaps TRBD1 (5 bases). The origin of this receptor is an adult who received the AZD1222 COVID-19 vaccine. In DNA form, the CDR3 reads TGTGCCAGCAGCTCCAGAAATACAGAAGGGGAACTTTCCACTGAAGCTTTCTTT. Translation: CASSSRNTEGELSTEAFF.